This TCR beta chain was observed in a study of cytomegalovirus exposure and HLA in healthy donors. Across the study: Among the roughly 400 genotyped donors, approximately 81% were placed in the Caucasian-associated ancestry cluster.

Study results and limitations: Confirmation was obtained in vitro that a few CMV-associated chains are specific for CMV antigens. As a later analysis revealed, the rate of TCR association differed by HLA locus, with DRB1 most and HLA-C fewest. CMV serostatus was the sole immune exposure data available.

It was with 60 Vbeta and 13 Jbeta primers that the PCR ran. Here immunoSEQ multiplex PCR was the method, and the copy in TCRdb shows in-frame clones only, minus some. Found here are roughly 120,000 clones, roughly 78% of them singletons; the top ten hold 2% to 3%. With 1 base removed from V and 2 bases from J, the gap between germline ends came to 9 bases. The CDR3 has 14 residues. Germline loops: CDR1 SGHAT, CDR2 FQNNGV. About this clone itself: What it binds is not known.

The origin of this receptor is a young man in good health and CMV-seronegative. The J gene is TRBJ2-7, the V gene TRBV11-2, with a tentative D call TRBD1 (5 bases). Material for sequencing was PBMCs. DNA of the CDR3: TGTGCCAGCAGCTTAGTACAGGCAACCTACGAGCAGTACTTC. This encodes CASSLVQATYEQYF.